The subject of this entry is one T cell receptor (beta chain). Profiling relied on immunoSEQ multiplex PCR, and the TCRdb table lists in-frame clones only, not all of them. The sample has about 200,000 clones, 85% to 90% seen once. The data originate from a study of blood T cell repertoires in COVID-19. Turning to the study itself: Researchers got acute and convalescent COVID-19 samples from the United States, Italy and Spain.

The source material was peripheral blood. The clonotype originates from a man in his fifties or sixties with acute or convalescent COVID-19.

CDR3 nucleotide sequence: TGTGCCAGCAGCCCAGGCGGGGGTCATAACTCCTACGAGCAGTACTTC. Amino acid sequence: CASSPGGGHNSYEQYF. This chain uses TRBV9 with TRBJ2-7; 7 bases match TRBD2. Germline CDR1 SGDLS, CDR2 YYNGEE. With V trimmed by 4 bases and J by 0 bases, 10 bases remained unmatched. CDR3 length: 16 residues. Looking up the rest from reference TRBV9 and TRBJ2-7 gives the full variable domain: DSGVTQTPKHLITATGQRVTLRCSPRSGDLSVYWYQQSLDQGLQFLIQYYNGEERAKGNILERFSAQQFPDLHSELNLSSLELGDSALYFCASSPGGGHNSYEQYFGPGTRLTVT.